This T cell receptor (beta chain) was identified in a study of blood T cell repertoires in COVID-19. The overall study: From the United States, Italy and Spain came samples of acute and convalescent COVID-19. Sample material is recorded as cDNA or gDNA derived from T cells, B-cell-depleted T cells, or PBMCs.

Original analysis: Nucleated cell number was recorded as an estimate derived from reference gene primer amplification. The assay was immunoSEQ multiplex PCR, and TCRdb's table has in-frame clones only and misses some. From that table come the V and J calls and clone size; the DNA was used to work out D and trimming. The table lists a few hundred thousand clones, approximately 92% of them singletons. CDR1 ENHRY and CDR2 SYGVKD come from the germline V gene. The V and J ends lost 10 bases and 5 bases respectively, with 11 bases between them. This CDR3 has 11 residues. The sample consisted of peripheral blood. The source of this sequence is a woman aged 40-49 years who had recovered from COVID-19. The chain uses TRBV10-3 and TRBJ2-5, with D unclear. CDR3 sequence reads: CATAEAETQYF. The DNA of the CDR3 is TGTGCCACAGCAGAAGCGGAGACCCAGTACTTC.